These T cell receptor beta chains were read from a single sample in a study of tumor-infiltrating lymphocytes in oesophageal squamous cell carcinoma. TCRdb re-derived calls from the PCR reads in MiXCR, one entry per CDR3 protein. The data show under 15,000 distinct CDR3 sequences, with approximately 50% seen just once and roughly 45% held by the top ten. The sequenced material came from esophageal tumor tissue. Receptors originate from a female donor with esophageal squamous cell carcinoma. CDR3s include the opening cysteine and the closing phenylalanine or tryptophan. D genes are given only for firm matches. Expanded clones get a size class; other rows say once, few or many, or leave the size out.

>many|TRBV27|TRBD2|TRBJ2-1
CASSPIATSGSSNEQFF
TGTGCCAGCAGTCCAATAGCGACTAGCGGGAGTTCCAATGAGCAGTTCTTC
>NA|TRBV28|NA|TRBJ2-5
CASSFERGRETQYF
TGTGCCAGCAGTTTCGAAAGGGGCCGCGAGACCCAGTACTTC
>NA|TRBV11-2|TRBD2|TRBJ2-7
CASSNALAGAHEQYF
TGTGCCAGCAGCAACGCGTTAGCGGGAGCCCACGAGCAGTACTTC
>many|TRBV24-1|TRBD1|TRBJ1-2
CATSEPRGQATF
TGTGCCACCAGTGAGCCCAGGGGGCAGGCCACCTTC
>once|TRBV6-1|TRBD2|TRBJ2-1
CASRTSGRASTYNEQFF
TGTGCCAGCAGAACTAGCGGGAGGGCCTCTACCTACAATGAGCAGTTCTTC
>NA|TRBV4-1|TRBD1|TRBJ1-2
CASSQETGTHYGYTF
TGCGCCAGCAGCCAAGAGACAGGGACCCACTATGGCTACACCTTC
>NA|TRBV11-2|NA|TRBJ2-1
CASSFVLSSYEQFF
TGTGCCAGCAGCTTCGTGCTGAGCTCCTACGAGCAGTTCTTC
>NA|TRBV7-2|NA|TRBJ2-5
CASSQDRGETQYF
TGTGCCAGCAGCCAAGACAGAGGAGAGACCCAGTACTTC
>NA|TRBV20-1|NA|TRBJ2-3
CSARDAGLGTDTQYF
TGCAGTGCTAGAGATGCGGGACTCGGCACAGATACGCAGTATTTT
>few|TRBV11-2|NA|TRBJ2-6
CASSLRNPGISGANVLTF
TGTGCCAGCAGTTTAAGGAACCCCGGGATTTCTGGGGCCAACGTCCTGACTTTC
>NA|TRBV7-6|NA|TRBJ1-3
CASSQGPGTGNTIYF
TGTGCCAGCAGCCAGGGGCCAGGGACTGGAAACACCATATATTTT
>NA|TRBV7-2|NA|TRBJ2-7
CAIPGQNSYEQYF
TGTGCCATTCCGGGACAAAACTCCTACGAGCAGTACTTC
>few|TRBV11-3|TRBD1|TRBJ2-3
CASSLGTGPDTQYF
TGTGCCAGCAGCTTGGGGACAGGGCCAGATACGCAGTATTTT
>few|TRBV12-3/TRBV12-4|NA|TRBJ1-5
CASSLGGSQPQHF
TGTGCCAGCAGTTTAGGGGGGAGTCAGCCCCAGCATTTT
>NA|TRBV7-8|TRBD2|TRBJ2-5
CASSRRGGAGQETQYF
TGTGCCAGCAGCCGACGGGGGGGGGCGGGACAAGAGACCCAGTACTTC
>few|TRBV7-2|TRBD2|TRBJ2-7
CASSLVEGGRYEQYF
TGTGCCAGCAGCTTAGTTGAGGGAGGGCGCTACGAGCAGTACTTC
>NA|TRBV7-9|TRBD2|TRBJ2-1
CASSLDGGASDEQFF
TGTGCCAGCAGCTTAGACGGGGGGGCGTCGGATGAGCAGTTCTTC
>once|TRBV4-3|NA|TRBJ2-1
CASSRDWGSSYNEQFF
TGCGCCAGCAGCCGGGACTGGGGTAGCTCCTACAATGAGCAGTTCTTC
>few|TRBV7-2|TRBD2|TRBJ2-5
CASSLDGASGSISEQYF
TGTGCCAGCAGCTTAGACGGTGCTAGCGGGAGTATAAGTGAGCAGTACTTC
>few|TRBV7-2|NA|TRBJ2-5
CASSRKAGTENSPLHF
TGTGCCAGCAGCCGTAAAGCCGGGACCGAAAATTCACCCCTCCACTTC
>NA|TRBV11-3|TRBD2|TRBJ2-7
CASSLEGGSGYEQYF
TGTGCCAGCAGCTTAGAGGGCGGGAGCGGCTACGAGCAGTACTTC
>NA|TRBV12-3/TRBV12-4|NA|TRBJ1-1
CASSLWGGTNTEAFF
TGTGCCAGCAGTTTATGGGGGGGAACGAACACTGAAGCTTTCTTT
>NA|TRBV7-2|TRBD2|TRBJ2-1
CASSLRTSGGRDEQFF
TGTGCCAGCAGCCTAAGGACTAGCGGGGGTAGGGATGAGCAGTTCTTC
>NA|TRBV7-7|TRBD2|TRBJ2-5
CASSPGLATETQYF
TGTGCTAGCAGCCCCGGACTAGCAACGGAGACCCAGTACTTC
>NA|TRBV6-6|TRBD1|TRBJ2-1
CASSFLGTGGNEQFF
TGTGCCAGCAGTTTTCTCGGGACAGGGGGCAATGAGCAGTTCTTC
>NA|TRBV6-5|TRBD2|TRBJ2-1
CASTVLAGAGEQFF
TGTGCCAGCACCGTACTAGCGGGAGCTGGTGAGCAGTTCTTC
>NA|TRBV7-6|TRBD2|TRBJ2-7
CASSLAPGLAGGGSYEQYF
TGTGCCAGCAGCTTAGCGCCGGGACTAGCGGGAGGAGGCTCCTACGAGCAGTACTTC
>many|TRBV28|NA|TRBJ2-7
CASSLGGEGGSYNEQYF
TGTGCCAGCAGTTTGGGGGGGGAGGGGGGCTCCTACAATGAGCAGTACTTC
>NA|TRBV6-1|NA|TRBJ1-1
CASSEVGTGVAFF
TGTGCCAGCAGTGAAGTCGGTACAGGAGTAGCTTTCTTT
>NA|TRBV6-1|NA|TRBJ2-1
CASSEQIKDEQFF
TGTGCCAGCAGTGAACAAATCAAAGATGAGCAGTTCTTC
>NA|TRBV10-3|NA|TRBJ1-1
CAISEGREITEAFF
TGTGCCATCAGTGAGGGGAGGGAAATCACTGAAGCTTTCTTT
>medium-sized|TRBV6-1|TRBD2|TRBJ2-1
CASSRPPSGFSYNEQFF
TGTGCCAGCAGCCGCCCCCCTAGCGGGTTCTCCTACAATGAGCAGTTCTTC
>once|TRBV6-1|NA|TRBJ2-5
CASSEELTYQETQYF
TGTGCCAGCAGTGAAGAGTTGACATACCAAGAGACCCAGTACTTC
>once|TRBV7-8|TRBD1|TRBJ2-6
CASSFRMFRDRVSSGANVLTF
TGTGCCAGCAGTTTCCGTATGTTCAGGGACAGGGTTTCCTCTGGGGCCAACGTCCTGACTTTC
>few|TRBV20-1|TRBD2|TRBJ2-7
CSARGLAGVWDEQYF
TGCAGTGCTAGAGGACTAGCGGGAGTGTGGGACGAGCAGTACTTC
>NA|TRBV2|NA|TRBJ2-7
CASSTYRESYEQYF
TGTGCCAGCAGTACGTACAGGGAATCCTACGAGCAGTACTTC
>NA|TRBV6-1|NA|TRBJ2-5
CASTDPRHVGETQYF
TGTGCCAGCACTGACCCCCGCCACGTGGGAGAGACCCAGTACTTC
>NA|TRBV7-2|NA|TRBJ2-3
CASSSDEIGQYF
TGTGCCAGCAGCTCCGACGAAATCGGGCAGTATTTT
>NA|TRBV6-1|TRBD2|TRBJ2-5
CASSLAGVPQETQYF
TGTGCCAGCAGCTTAGCGGGAGTTCCCCAAGAGACCCAGTACTTC
>few|TRBV7-2|TRBD2|TRBJ2-7
CASRPAGVGEQYF
TGTGCCAGCAGACCAGCGGGAGTAGGGGAGCAGTACTTC
>NA|TRBV6-5|NA|TRBJ2-5
CASSGSGETQYF
TGTGCCAGCAGTGGGAGCGGGGAGACCCAGTACTTC
>few|TRBV6-4|NA|TRBJ2-5
CASSEWAEETQYF
TGTGCCAGCAGTGAGTGGGCAGAAGAGACCCAGTACTTC
>NA|TRBV12-3/TRBV12-4|NA|TRBJ2-7
CASSPSSYEQYF
TGTGCCAGCAGCCCCAGCTCCTACGAGCAGTACTTC
>NA|TRBV28|TRBD1|TRBJ1-1
CASSFDRGTEAFF
TGTGCCAGCAGTTTCGACAGGGGCACTGAAGCTTTCTTT
>NA|TRBV7-2|NA|TRBJ2-4
CASSLDGGGLHEQYF
TGTGCCAGCAGCTTAGACGGGGGAGGTCTCCACGAGCAGTACTTT
>NA|TRBV7-2|TRBD1|TRBJ2-3
CASSWDRGPDTQYF
TGTGCCAGCAGCTGGGACAGGGGCCCAGATACGCAGTATTTT
>NA|TRBV7-6|NA|TRBJ2-2
CASSMEPLAGELFF
TGTGCCAGCAGTATGGAACCCTTGGCCGGGGAGCTGTTTTTT
>NA|TRBV11-2|TRBD2|TRBJ2-5
CASSPSGVGETQYF
TGTGCCAGCAGCCCCAGCGGGGTCGGTGAGACCCAGTACTTC
>NA|TRBV25-1|NA|TRBJ1-6
CASSESSSSPLHF
TGTGCCAGCAGTGAATCTTCAAGTTCACCCCTCCACTTT
>NA|TRBV7-3|TRBD1|TRBJ2-3
CASSLQGAKRGTQYF
TGTGCCAGCAGCCTACAGGGGGCAAAGCGAGGTACGCAGTATTTT
>NA|TRBV7-2|TRBD1|TRBJ2-1
CASSSGQGGNSPLHF
TGTGCCAGCAGCTCCGGACAGGGGGGAAATTCACCCCTCCACTTC
>NA|TRBV7-6|NA|TRBJ2-7
CASSLETEGRNPYEQYF
TGTGCCAGCAGCTTAGAGACGGAGGGGAGGAACCCCTACGAGCAGTACTTC
>NA|TRBV7-2|TRBD2|TRBJ2-3
CASSSRLAATTDTQYF
TGTGCCAGCAGCTCCCGACTAGCGGCAACCACAGATACGCAGTATTTT
>NA|TRBV6-1|NA|TRBJ2-3
CASSDRGGGDLTDTQYF
TGTGCCAGCAGTGATAGAGGCGGCGGAGACCTCACAGATACGCAGTATTTT
>NA|TRBV7-4|NA|TRBJ2-2
CASSASGTANTGELFF
TGTGCCAGCAGCGCCTCCGGGACGGCGAACACCGGGGAGCTGTTTTTT
>NA|TRBV7-6|NA|TRBJ1-1
CASSFTGGAEAFF
TGTGCCAGCAGCTTCACCGGGGGCGCTGAAGCTTTCTTT